The 24 T cell receptor beta chains below come from one sample, sequenced in a study of T cells in Graves' hyperthyroidism and ophthalmopathy. Amplified TCR beta CDR3 regions came from RNA transcripts. Using the HTBI primer set, a first-round RT-PCR was run on the TCR CDR3. One entry per CDR3 protein, called by TCRdb with MiXCR from the multiplex PCR reads. The sample consists of over 250,000 distinct CDR3 sequences, 22% of them appearing once. Sequencing input: blood. Every receptor here comes from a man between 25 and 39 years old with Graves' ophthalmopathy.

The genes are TRBV20-1 and TRBJ2-5; 9 bases are shared with TRBD2. Germline trimming cut 6 bases from V and 2 bases from J; bases unmatched to any gene: 13. CDR3 size: 16 residues. Germline values: CDR1 DFQATT, CDR2 SNEGSKA (reference sequence). The CDR3 nucleotides read TGCAGTGCCCTACCTGGGGCGGGAGGGTTACAAGAGACCCAGTACTTC. It encodes CSALPGAGGLQETQYF.

This clonotype was detected only a few times. The V call is TRBV28, the J call TRBJ2-1, with D unclear. V was shortened by 6 bases and J by 4 bases, with 16 bases between the two germline ends. Per germline, CDR1 MDHEN and CDR2 SYDVKM. The length of the CDR3 is 15 residues. CDR3: CASSYPQLGYNEQFF. In nucleotides, the CDR3 is TGTGCCAGCAGCTATCCCCAGTTAGGTTACAATGAGCAGTTCTTC.

V is TRBV10-1 and J is TRBJ2-2; D not certain. V lost 1 base to trimming and J lost 1 base, with 4 bases between them. The CDR3 has 14 amino acids. The germline CDR1 and CDR2 sequences are WNHNN and SYGVQD (reference sequence). CDR3 amino acids: CASSEYENTGELFF. The CDR3 DNA follows: TGCGCCAGCAGTGAGTACGAGAACACCGGGGAGCTGTTTTTT.

The sample holds many counts of this clonotype. The V call is TRBV15, the J call TRBJ2-3; 9 positions match TRBD2. Germline V lookup: CDR1 LNHNV, CDR2 YYDKDF (reference sequence). Trimming took 5 bases from V and 4 from J; bases not matched to a gene: 10. This CDR3 is 16 amino acids long. The CDR3 coding sequence is TGTGCCACCAGCGCTCGGACTAGCGCCCGATCAGATACGCAGTATTTT. Translating gives CATSARTSARSDTQYF.

This clonotype was seen only a few times. As the CDR3 is not closed by the conserved phenylalanine or tryptophan, this likely results from a read error. The chain combines TRBV12-3 or TRBV12-4 with TRBJ2-2, with D maybe TRBD1 (5 bases). Trimming stripped 6 bases from V and 2 bases from J, with 16 bases between. This CDR3 is built from 16 residues. The DNA of the CDR3 is TGTGCCAGCAGCCCTAGGGGCCAACGTAACACCGGGGAGCTGTTTATT. Amino acid sequence: CASSPRGQRNTGELFI.

The table lists this clonotype with a few counts. This chain uses TRBV20-1 with TRBJ2-5, with 7 bases identical to TRBD1. The CDR3 is made up of 15 amino acids. After removal of 4 bases from V and 0 bases from J, the junction contained 8 bases not matched to a gene. Germline CDR1 reads DFQATT; CDR2 reads SNEGSKA (reference sequence). This CDR3 reads CSATGGNAYQETQYF. The CDR3 DNA reads TGCAGTGCTACAGGGGGTAACGCGTACCAAGAGACCCAGTACTTC.

In its sample, this clonotype was seen many times. The V call is TRBV2, the J call TRBJ2-1; TRBD2 matches at 7 bases. CDR3 length: 12 residues. The ends lost 8 bases at V and 7 bases at J; junction bases unmatched: 5. Germline CDR1 reads SNHLY; CDR2 reads FYNNEI. The chain's CDR3 is CASPPGGNEQFF. In nucleotides, the CDR3 is TGTGCCAGCCCCCCGGGGGGTAATGAGCAGTTCTTC.

This clonotype was observed a few times. A much larger clonotype is one base distant, so this may be a read error. CDR3 region: CASSQTFGSGRGNKQFF. CDR3 DNA: TGTGCCAGCAGTCAAACCTTTGGTAGCGGGAGAGGTAATAAGCAGTTCTTC. V is TRBV27 and J is TRBJ2-1, with 9 bases matching TRBD2. V dropped 5 bases and J dropped 11; count of bases not matched to a gene: 19. The CDR3 totals 17 residues. Germline CDR1 is MNHEY and CDR2 is SMNVEV (reference sequence).

The chain uses TRBV3-1 and TRBJ1-6; the match to TRBD1 covers 8 bases. The trim removed 1 base at V and 7 bases at J, leaving 6 bases unmatched. This CDR3 comprises 16 residues. Germline CDR1 LGHDT, CDR2 YNNKEL (reference sequence). CDR3 sequence reads: CASSQGRTGRNSPLHF. The CDR3 DNA is TGTGCCAGCAGCCAAGGACGGACAGGGAGGAATTCACCCCTCCACTTT.

The sample holds a few counts of this clonotype. The chain couples TRBV27 to TRBJ2-3, with 10 bases aligning to TRBD1. Germline V CDR1 and CDR2: MNHEY, SMNVEV (reference sequence). The CDR3 is 15 amino acids. V trimming: 6 bases; J trimming: 5 bases; junction bases outside the gene matches: 8. CDR3 protein: CASRPRTGGGDTQYF. In nucleotides, the CDR3 is TGTGCCAGCAGACCTCGGACAGGGGGGGGAGATACGCAGTATTTT.

The chain recombines TRBV28 with TRBJ2-5, with D unclear. Trimming took 6 bases from V and 4 from J, leaving 9 bases between them. CDR1 MDHEN and CDR2 SYDVKM come from the germline V gene. The CDR3 runs 12 residues. The CDR3 DNA sequence: TGTGCCAGCAGGTCCCGAGGAGAGACCCAGTACTTC. It is translated as CASRSRGETQYF.

The sample holds a few counts of this clonotype. J is TRBJ2-1 and V is TRBV6-5, with 10 positions matching TRBD2. This CDR3 contains 15 residues. J was trimmed by 12 bases and V by 4 bases; bases with no gene match: 12. Germline assignment: CDR1 MNHEY and CDR2 SVGAGI. Written as DNA, the CDR3 is TGTGCCAGCAGTTTCCAAGCGGGAGGGGTTACGGGGCAGTTCTTC. Translated, it gives CASSFQAGGVTGQFF.

At least ten counts were recorded for this clonotype. This chain joins TRBV9 and TRBJ2-7, with 7 bases that match TRBD2. The V gene end was trimmed by 4 bases and the J gene end by 7 bases; junction bases not matched to a gene: 11. This CDR3 spans 14 amino acids. CDR1 SGDLS and CDR2 YYNGEE come from the germline V gene. CDR3 nucleotide sequence: TGTGCCAGCAGCACCGGGACTGGGGAGGGTGAGCAGTACTTC. Amino acids: CASSTGTGEGEQYF.

In this sample, this clonotype turned up once. A read error may account for a junction end that differs from germline. J is TRBJ2-6 and V is TRBV3-1, with D perhaps given as TRBD1 or TRBD2 (5 bases each). The length of the CDR3 is 19 residues. The germline V gene has CDR1 LGHDT and CDR2 YNNKEL (reference sequence). This CDR3 reads CACSPFGRDGSSGANVLTF. In DNA form, the CDR3 reads TGTGCCTGCAGCCCGTTCGGACGGGACGGTAGCTCTGGGGCCAACGTCCTGACTTTC.

This clonotype was picked up many times. The chain employs TRBV19 and TRBJ1-1, with D perhaps TRBD1 (6 bases). The CDR3 loop spans 15 amino acids. CDR1 is LNHDA, CDR2 SQIVND, per germline (reference sequence). The V end was cut by 7 bases, the J end by 3 bases, with 18 bases between. CDR3 loop: CASKMGGGRHTEAFF. The CDR3 nucleotides read TGTGCCAGTAAGATGGGGGGCGGACGGCACACTGAAGCTTTCTTT.

This clonotype was detected ten times or more. The chain uses TRBV11-2 and TRBJ2-7; 11 bases match TRBD2. The CDR3 covers 15 residues. Germline CDR1 and CDR2: SGHAT and FQNNGV. V gave up 2 bases and J gave up 3 bases; unmatched junction bases: 3. In DNA, the CDR3 is TGTGCCAGCAGCTTATTAGGGACTAGCGGCTACGAGCAGTACTTC. Translation gives CASSLLGTSGYEQYF.

The table lists this clonotype with many counts. The chain employs TRBV28 and TRBJ1-5; D not resolved. The CDR3 has 12 residues. Trimming took 3 bases from V and 3 from J, leaving 3 bases between them. Germline V lookup: CDR1 MDHEN, CDR2 SYDVKM. CDR3 sequence: CASSFFNQPQHF. DNA of the CDR3: TGTGCCAGCAGTTTCTTCAATCAGCCCCAGCATTTT.

V is TRBV2 and J is TRBJ1-4; no reliable D call. The CDR3 has 15 amino acids. Germline-derived CDR1 and CDR2 are SNHLY and FYNNEI. The ends were cut back, 1 base at V and 0 bases at J, with 6 bases in the middle. The CDR3 nucleotides read TGTGCCAGCAGTGAAGGGCAGACAACTAATGAAAAACTGTTTTTT. It encodes CASSEGQTTNEKLFF.

The chain employs TRBV14 and TRBJ2-7; D gene unclear. Trimming removed 2 bases from V and 6 bases from J, with 23 bases in between. The CDR3 is made up of 17 amino acids. From germline, CDR1 is SGHDN and CDR2 FVKESK. CDR3 nucleotides: TGTGCCAGCAGCCAATCTCCTGGTGGAGAGGCCCGGCCCGAGCAGTACTTC. Its translation: CASSQSPGGEARPEQYF.

The J gene is TRBJ2-5, the V gene TRBV2, with 8 bases identical to TRBD2. Trimming took 5 bases from V and 14 from J; bases not matched to a gene: 10. Germline V gene data show CDR1 as SNHLY and CDR2 as FYNNEI. The CDR3 length is 12 residues. The CDR3 protein is CASSLESGRSYF. The DNA of the CDR3 is TGTGCCAGCAGTTTAGAAAGCGGGAGATCATACTTC. Looking up the rest from reference TRBV2 and TRBJ2-5 gives the full variable domain: EPEVTQTPSHQVTQMGQEVILRCVPISNHLYFYWYRQILGQKVEFLVSFYNNEISEKSEIFDDQFSVERPDGSNFTLKIRSTKLEDSAMYFCASSLESGRSYFGPGTRLLVL.

The chain recombines TRBV29-1 with TRBJ1-5; D uncertain. Trimming stripped 4 bases from V and 5 bases from J, with 12 bases between. This CDR3 has 13 residues. Germline loops: CDR1 SQVTM, CDR2 ANQGSEA. CDR3 sequence reads: CSVAEGSYQPQHF. The CDR3 nucleotides read TGCAGCGTTGCCGAGGGTAGTTATCAGCCCCAGCATTTT.

This clonotype was recorded a few times. The chain has TRBV2 and TRBJ1-2, with D perhaps TRBD1 (5 bases). Germline lookup yields CDR1 SNHLY and CDR2 FYNNEI. Trimming cost V 5 bases and J 4 bases, with 14 bases left between them. The CDR3 runs to 14 residues. CDR3 nucleotides: TGTGCCAGCAGTCCAGACAGCCTAGTCTATGGCTACACCTTC. This codes for CASSPDSLVYGYTF. The full variable domain, its missing parts supplied by reference TRBV2 and TRBJ1-2, is EPEVTQTPSHQVTQMGQEVILRCVPISNHLYFYWYRQILGQKVEFLVSFYNNEISEKSEIFDDQFSVERPDGSNFTLKIRSTKLEDSAMYFCASSPDSLVYGYTFGSGTRLTVV.

This clonotype occurred a few times. The rearrangement links TRBV3-1 to TRBJ2-3; TRBD2 matches at 12 bases. CDR3 length: 14 residues. The V and J ends lost 11 bases and 0 bases, in that order; junction bases with no gene match: 3. The V gene's germline CDR1 is LGHDT and CDR2 YNNKEL (reference sequence). Here the CDR3 DNA reads TGTGCCGTTGGACTAGCGGGGAGCACAGATACGCAGTATTTT. Protein: CAVGLAGSTDTQYF.

CDR3 residues: CSARPGIAGSPLHF. DNA of the CDR3: TGCAGTGCTAGACCAGGGATAGCGGGGTCACCCCTCCACTTT. The gene calls are TRBV20-1 and TRBJ1-6; the D gene is possibly TRBD1 (5 bases). The V end lost 2 bases, the J end lost 10 bases, and 15 bases lay between the germline ends. This CDR3 has 14 residues. The germline CDR1 and CDR2 sequences are DFQATT and SNEGSKA (reference sequence).